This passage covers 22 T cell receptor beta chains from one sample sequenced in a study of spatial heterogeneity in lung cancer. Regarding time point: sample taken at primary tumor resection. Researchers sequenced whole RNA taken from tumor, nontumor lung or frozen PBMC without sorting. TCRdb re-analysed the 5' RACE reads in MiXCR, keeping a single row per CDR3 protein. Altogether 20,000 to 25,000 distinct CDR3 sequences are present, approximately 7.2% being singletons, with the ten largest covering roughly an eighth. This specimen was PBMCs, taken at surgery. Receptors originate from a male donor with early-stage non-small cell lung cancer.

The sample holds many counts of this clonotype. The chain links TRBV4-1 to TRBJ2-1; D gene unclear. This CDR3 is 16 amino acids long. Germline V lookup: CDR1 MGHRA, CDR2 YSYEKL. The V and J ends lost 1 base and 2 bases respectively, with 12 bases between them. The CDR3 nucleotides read TGCGCCAGCAGCCAAGTCGATATTGTCGCCTACAATGAGCAGTTCTTC. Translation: CASSQVDIVAYNEQFF.

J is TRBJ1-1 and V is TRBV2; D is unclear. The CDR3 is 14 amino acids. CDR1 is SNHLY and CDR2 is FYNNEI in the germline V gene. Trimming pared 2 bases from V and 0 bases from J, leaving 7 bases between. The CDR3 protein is CASSESEMNTEAFF. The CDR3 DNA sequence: TGTGCCAGCAGTGAATCGGAGATGAACACTGAAGCTTTCTTT. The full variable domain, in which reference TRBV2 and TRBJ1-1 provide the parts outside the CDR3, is EPEVTQTPSHQVTQMGQEVILRCVPISNHLYFYWYRQILGQKVEFLVSFYNNEISEKSEIFDDQFSVERPDGSNFTLKIRSTKLEDSAMYFCASSESEMNTEAFFGQGTRLTVV.

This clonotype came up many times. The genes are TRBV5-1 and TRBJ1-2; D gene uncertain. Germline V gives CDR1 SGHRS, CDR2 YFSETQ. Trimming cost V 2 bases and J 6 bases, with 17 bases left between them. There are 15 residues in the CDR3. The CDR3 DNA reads TGCGCCAGCAGCTTTGGTCCTACGGTTTCGAATGGCTACACCTTC. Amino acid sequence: CASSFGPTVSNGYTF.

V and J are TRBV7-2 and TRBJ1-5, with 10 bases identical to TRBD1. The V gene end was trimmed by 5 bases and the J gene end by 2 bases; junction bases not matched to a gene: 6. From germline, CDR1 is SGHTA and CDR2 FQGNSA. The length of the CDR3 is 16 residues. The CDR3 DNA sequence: TGTGCCAGCAGCCCGACAGGGGGCGATGGCAATCAGCCCCAGCATTTT. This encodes CASSPTGGDGNQPQHF. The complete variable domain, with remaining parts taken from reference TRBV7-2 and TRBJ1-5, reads GAGVSQSPSNKVTEKGKDVELRCDPISGHTALYWYRQSLGQGLEFLIYFQGNSAPDKSGLPSDRFSAERTGGSVSTLTIQRTQQEDSAVYLCASSPTGGDGNQPQHFGDGTRLSIL.

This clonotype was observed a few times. The CDR3 nucleotides read TGTGCCAGCAGTCACCGGACTAGCGGGAGTACAGATACGCAGTATTTT. Translation gives CASSHRTSGSTDTQYF. The chain employs TRBV27 and TRBJ2-3; 13 nucleotides match TRBD2. The CDR3 has 16 amino acids. Germline trimming cut 5 bases from V and 3 bases from J; bases unmatched to any gene: 5. In germline, CDR1 is MNHEY, CDR2 SMNVEV (reference sequence).

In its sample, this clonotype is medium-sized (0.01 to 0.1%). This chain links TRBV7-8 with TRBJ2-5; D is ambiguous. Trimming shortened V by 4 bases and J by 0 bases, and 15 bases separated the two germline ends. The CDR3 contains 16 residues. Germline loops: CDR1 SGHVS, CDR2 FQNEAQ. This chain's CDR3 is CASSYGQATYQETQYF. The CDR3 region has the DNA TGTGCCAGCAGCTATGGGCAGGCGACCTACCAAGAGACCCAGTACTTC.

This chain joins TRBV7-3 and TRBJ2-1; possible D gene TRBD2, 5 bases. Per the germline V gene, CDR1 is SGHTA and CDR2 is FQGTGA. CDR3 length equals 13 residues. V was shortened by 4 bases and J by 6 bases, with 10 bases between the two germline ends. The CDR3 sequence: CASSSGLGNEQFF. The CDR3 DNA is TGTGCCAGCAGCTCAGGACTGGGCAATGAGCAGTTCTTC.

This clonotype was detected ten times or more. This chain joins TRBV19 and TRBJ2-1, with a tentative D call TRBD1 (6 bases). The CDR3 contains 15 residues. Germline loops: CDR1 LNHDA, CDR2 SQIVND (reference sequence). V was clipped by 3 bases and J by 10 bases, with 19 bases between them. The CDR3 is CASSILPPTGLEQFF. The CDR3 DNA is TGTGCCAGTAGTATCCTACCTCCTACAGGGCTGGAGCAGTTCTTC.

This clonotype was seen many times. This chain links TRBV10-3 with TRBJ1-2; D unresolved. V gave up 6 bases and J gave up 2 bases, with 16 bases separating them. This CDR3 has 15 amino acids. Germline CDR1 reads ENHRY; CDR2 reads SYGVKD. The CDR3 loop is CAIRIPLEENYGYTF. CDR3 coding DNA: TGTGCCATCAGAATACCCCTAGAGGAAAACTATGGCTACACCTTC.

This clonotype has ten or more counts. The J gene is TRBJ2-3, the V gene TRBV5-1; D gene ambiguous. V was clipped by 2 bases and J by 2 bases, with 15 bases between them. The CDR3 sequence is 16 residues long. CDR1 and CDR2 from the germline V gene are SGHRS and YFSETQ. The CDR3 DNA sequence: TGCGCCAGCAGCTTAAACGGTCGCTCCTCCACAGATACGCAGTATTTT. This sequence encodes CASSLNGRSSTDTQYF.

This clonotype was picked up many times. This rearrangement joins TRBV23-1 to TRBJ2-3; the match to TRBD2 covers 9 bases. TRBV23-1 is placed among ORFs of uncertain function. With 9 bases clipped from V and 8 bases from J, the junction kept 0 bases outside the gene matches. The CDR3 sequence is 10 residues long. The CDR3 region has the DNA TGCGCCAGACTAGCGGGTACGCAGTATTTT. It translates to CARLAGTQYF.

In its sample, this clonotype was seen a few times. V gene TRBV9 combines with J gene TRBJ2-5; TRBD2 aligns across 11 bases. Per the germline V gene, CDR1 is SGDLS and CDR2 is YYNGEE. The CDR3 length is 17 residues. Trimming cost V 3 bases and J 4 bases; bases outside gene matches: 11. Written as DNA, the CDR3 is TGTGCCAGCAGCGGACCCGGTACTAGCGGGAGAGGAGAGACCCAGTACTTC. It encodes CASSGPGTSGRGETQYF.

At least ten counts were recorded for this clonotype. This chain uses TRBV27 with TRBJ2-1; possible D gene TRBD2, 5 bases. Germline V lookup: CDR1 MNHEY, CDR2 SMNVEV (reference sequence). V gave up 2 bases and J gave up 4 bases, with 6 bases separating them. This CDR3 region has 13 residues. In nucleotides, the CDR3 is TGTGCCAGCAGTTTACCGGGATACAATGAGCAGTTCTTC. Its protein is CASSLPGYNEQFF.

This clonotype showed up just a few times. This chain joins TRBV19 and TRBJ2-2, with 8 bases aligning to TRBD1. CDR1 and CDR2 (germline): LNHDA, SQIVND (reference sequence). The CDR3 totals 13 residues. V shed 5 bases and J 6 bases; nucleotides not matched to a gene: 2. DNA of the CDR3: TGTGCCAGTAGTGTGACAGGGGCCGGGGAGCTGTTTTTT. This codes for CASSVTGAGELFF.

This chain's CDR3 is CASSREIGDSPLHF. CDR3 in DNA: TGTGCCAGCAGCCGGGAGATTGGGGATTCACCCCTCCACTTT. The V gene is TRBV7-9, the J gene TRBJ1-6; D is undetermined. Germline V gene lookup returns CDR1 SEHNR and CDR2 FQNEAQ (reference sequence). V lost 5 bases and J lost 8, with 13 bases in between. The CDR3 covers 14 residues.

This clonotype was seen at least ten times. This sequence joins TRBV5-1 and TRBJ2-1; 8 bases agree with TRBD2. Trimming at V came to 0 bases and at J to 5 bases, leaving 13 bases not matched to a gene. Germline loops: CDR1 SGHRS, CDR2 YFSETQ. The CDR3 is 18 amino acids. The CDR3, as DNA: TGCGCCAGCAGCTTGGTGGCTAGCGGGCACCCCCTAAACAATGAGCAGTTCTTC. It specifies CASSLVASGHPLNNEQFF.

The CDR3 region is CATTGQVGNSPLHF. CDR3 nucleotides: TGTGCCACCACGGGACAGGTCGGAAATTCACCCCTCCACTTT. The chain combines TRBV24-1 with TRBJ1-6; 8 nucleotides align to TRBD1. V lost 8 bases, J lost 7 bases, and 6 bases stayed unmatched. Germline V CDR1 and CDR2: KGHDR, SFDVKD. The CDR3 consists of 14 residues.

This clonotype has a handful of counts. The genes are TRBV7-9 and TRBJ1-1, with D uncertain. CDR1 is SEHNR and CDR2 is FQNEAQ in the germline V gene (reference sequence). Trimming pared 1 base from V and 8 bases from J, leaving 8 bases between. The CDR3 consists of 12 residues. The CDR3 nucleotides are TGTGCCAGCAGCTTAGTGTCAGCCGAAGCTTTCTTT. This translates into CASSLVSAEAFF. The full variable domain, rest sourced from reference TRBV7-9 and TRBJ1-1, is DTGVSQNPRHKITKRGQNVTFRCDPISEHNRLYWYRQTLGQGPEFLTYFQNEAQLEKSRLLSDRFSAERPKGSFSTLEIQRTEQGDSAMYLCASSLVSAEAFFGQGTRLTVV.

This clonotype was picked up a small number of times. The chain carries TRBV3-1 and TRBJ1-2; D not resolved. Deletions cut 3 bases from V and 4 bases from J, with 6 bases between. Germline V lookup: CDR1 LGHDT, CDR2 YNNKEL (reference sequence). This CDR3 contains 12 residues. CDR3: CASSQGTYGYTF. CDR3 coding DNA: TGTGCCAGCAGCCAGGGTACCTATGGCTACACCTTC.

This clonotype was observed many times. The CDR3: CASSLEDSYNEQFF. In DNA form, the CDR3 reads TGCGCCAGCAGCTTGGAGGACAGCTACAATGAGCAGTTCTTC. This sequence joins TRBV5-1 and TRBJ2-1, with D perhaps TRBD1 (6 bases). The CDR3 spans 14 residues. The germline gives CDR1 SGHRS, CDR2 YFSETQ. Trimming took off 0 bases at V and 3 bases at J, with 7 bases between the two ends.

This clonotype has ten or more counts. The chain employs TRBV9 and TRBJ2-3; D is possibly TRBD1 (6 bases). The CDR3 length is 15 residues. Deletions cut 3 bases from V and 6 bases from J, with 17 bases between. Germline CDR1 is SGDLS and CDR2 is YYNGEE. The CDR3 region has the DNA TGTGCCAGCAGCGCCCGAGGGCAGGGGTTTGATACGCAGTATTTT. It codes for CASSARGQGFDTQYF.

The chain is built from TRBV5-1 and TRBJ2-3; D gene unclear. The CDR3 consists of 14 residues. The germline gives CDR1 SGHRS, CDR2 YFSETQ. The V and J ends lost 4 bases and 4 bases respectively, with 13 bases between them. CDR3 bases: TGCGCCAGCAGCCGAGGTGGCCCCCCAGATACGCAGTATTTT. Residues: CASSRGGPPDTQYF.